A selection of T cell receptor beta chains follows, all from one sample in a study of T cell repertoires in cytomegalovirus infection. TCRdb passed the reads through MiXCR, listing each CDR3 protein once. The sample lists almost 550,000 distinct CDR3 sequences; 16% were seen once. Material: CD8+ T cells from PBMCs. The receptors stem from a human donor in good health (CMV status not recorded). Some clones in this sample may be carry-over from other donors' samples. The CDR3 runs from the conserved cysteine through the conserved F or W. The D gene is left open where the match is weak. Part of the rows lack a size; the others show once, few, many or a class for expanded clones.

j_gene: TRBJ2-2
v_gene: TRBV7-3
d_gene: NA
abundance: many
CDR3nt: TGTGCCAGCAGCGATTCTCATACCGGGGAGCTGTTTTTT
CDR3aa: CASSDSHTGELFF

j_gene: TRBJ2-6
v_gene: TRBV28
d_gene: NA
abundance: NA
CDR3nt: TGTGCCAGCAGTTTACCTGAGCTCTCTGGGGCCAACGTCCTGACTTTC
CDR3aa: CASSLPELSGANVLTF

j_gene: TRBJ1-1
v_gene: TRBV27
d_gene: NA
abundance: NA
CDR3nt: TGTGCCAGCCAGACAGGTCTCATGAACACTGAAGCTTTCTTT
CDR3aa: CASQTGLMNTEAFF

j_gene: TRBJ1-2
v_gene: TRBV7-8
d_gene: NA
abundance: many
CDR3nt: TGTGCCAGCAGCTTAGCGGGCGGAGAGGCTTATGGCTACACCTTC
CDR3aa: CASSLAGGEAYGYTF

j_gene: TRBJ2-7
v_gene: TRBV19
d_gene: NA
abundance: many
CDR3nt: TGTGCCAGTAGTATAGCGGGCAATCCCTACGAGCAGTACTTC
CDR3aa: CASSIAGNPYEQYF

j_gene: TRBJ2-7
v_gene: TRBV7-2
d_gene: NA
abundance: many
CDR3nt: TGTGCCAGCAGCGCTAGTGGCTACGAGCAGTACTTC
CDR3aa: CASSASGYEQYF

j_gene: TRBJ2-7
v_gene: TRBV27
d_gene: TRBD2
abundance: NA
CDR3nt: TGTGCCAGCAGTTCGCAGACTAGCGGGAGCCACGAGCAGTACTTC
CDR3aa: CASSSQTSGSHEQYF

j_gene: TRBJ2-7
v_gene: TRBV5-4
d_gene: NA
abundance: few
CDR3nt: TGTGCCAGCAGCGGCCGGGACGAAGGTTCCTACGAGCAGTACTTC
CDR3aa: CASSGRDEGSYEQYF

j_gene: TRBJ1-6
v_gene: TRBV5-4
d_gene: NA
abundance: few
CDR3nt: TGTGCCAGCAGCTCGGGCGGACGTTCACCCCTCCACTTT
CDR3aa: CASSSGGRSPLHF

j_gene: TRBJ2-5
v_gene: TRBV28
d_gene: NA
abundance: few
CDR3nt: TGTGCCAGCACCAAACACCCAGCGGGAGAGACCCAGTACTTC
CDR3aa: CASTKHPAGETQYF

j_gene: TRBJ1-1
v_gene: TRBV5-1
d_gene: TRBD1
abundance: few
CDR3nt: TGCGCCAGCAGCTTGGACCAGGGGGCCACTGAAGCTTTCTTT
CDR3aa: CASSLDQGATEAFF

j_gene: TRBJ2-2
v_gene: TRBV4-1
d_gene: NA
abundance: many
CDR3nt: TGCGCCAGCAGCCAAGATCGGGGCTGGACAGAAAACACCGGGGAGCTGTTTTTT
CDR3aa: CASSQDRGWTENTGELFF

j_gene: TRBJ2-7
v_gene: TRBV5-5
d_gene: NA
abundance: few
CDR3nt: TGTGCCAGCAGCTCATTCGAACTGGCCCTCTACGAGCAGTACTTC
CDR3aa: CASSSFELALYEQYF

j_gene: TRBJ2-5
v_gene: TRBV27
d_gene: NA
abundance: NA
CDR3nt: TGTGCCAGCAGTTTAATCGGGGTCGAGACCCAGTACTTC
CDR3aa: CASSLIGVETQYF

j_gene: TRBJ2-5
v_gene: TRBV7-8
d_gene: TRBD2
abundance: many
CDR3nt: TGTGCCAGCAGCTCTACTATAGCGGGAGCTCAAGAGACCCAGTACTTC
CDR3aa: CASSSTIAGAQETQYF

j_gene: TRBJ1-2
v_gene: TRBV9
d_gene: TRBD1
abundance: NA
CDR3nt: TGTGCCAGCAGCCAGGACAGGGCTGATGGCTACACCTTC
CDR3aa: CASSQDRADGYTF

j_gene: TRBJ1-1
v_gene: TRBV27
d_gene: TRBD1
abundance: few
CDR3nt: TGTGCCAGCAGTCGACAGGGGCGTGAAGCTTTCTTT
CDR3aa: CASSRQGREAFF

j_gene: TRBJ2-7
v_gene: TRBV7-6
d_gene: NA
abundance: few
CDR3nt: TGTGCCAGCAGCAAATCCTCCGGGCAGGGTGCCTACGAGCAGTACTTC
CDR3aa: CASSKSSGQGAYEQYF

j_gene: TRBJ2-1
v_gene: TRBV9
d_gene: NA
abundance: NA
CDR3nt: TGTGCCAGCAGCGCCCCAGGCGGGGTGACCTACAATGAGCAGTTCTTC
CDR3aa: CASSAPGGVTYNEQFF

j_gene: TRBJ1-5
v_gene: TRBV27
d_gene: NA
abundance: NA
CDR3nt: TGTGCCAGCAGTTTATCTGCGCAGGGTAATCAGCCCCAGCATTTT
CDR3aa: CASSLSAQGNQPQHF

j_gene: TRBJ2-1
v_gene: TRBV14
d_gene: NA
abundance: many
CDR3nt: TGTGCCAGCAGCCGGACCCGGGTTGGGAATGAGCAGTTCTTC
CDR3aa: CASSRTRVGNEQFF

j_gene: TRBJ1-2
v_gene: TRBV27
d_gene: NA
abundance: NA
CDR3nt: TGTGCCAGCACCTCATCGGAGCTTTATGGCTACACCTTC
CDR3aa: CASTSSELYGYTF

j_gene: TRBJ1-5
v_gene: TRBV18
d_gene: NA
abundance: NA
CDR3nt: TGTGCCAGCTCACCGAGGCAAGGGCAATGGAATCAGCCCCAGCATTTT
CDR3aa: CASSPRQGQWNQPQHF

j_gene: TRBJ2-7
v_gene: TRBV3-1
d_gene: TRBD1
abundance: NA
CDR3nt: TGTGCCAGCAGTGACGGGACAGGGGCATCTCACGAGCAGTACTTC
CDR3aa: CASSDGTGASHEQYF